The 9 T cell receptor beta chains below all came from one sample that was sequenced in a study of T-cell memory formation after mild COVID-19. TCRdb redid the calling of the 5' RACE reads with MiXCR, one entry per CDR3 protein. This table holds around 200,000 distinct CDR3 sequences, less than 20% found once. Sequenced: PBMCs or a T cell subset sorted from them (not recorded which). Receptors originate from a man younger than 35 who had mild COVID-19 (a few samples of this study predate the infection). Cell type and time point are not known.

The chain employs TRBV7-2 and TRBJ2-7; unclear D gene. Trimming took off 1 base at V and 3 bases at J, with 13 bases between the two ends. Germline CDR1 SGHTA, CDR2 FQGNSA. CDR3 length equals 15 residues. CDR3: CASSLGSNGYYEQYF. As DNA, the CDR3 is TGTGCCAGCAGCTTAGGAAGTAACGGGTACTACGAGCAGTACTTC.

V and J are TRBV6-5 and TRBJ2-3; D unclear. The CDR3 consists of 14 residues. The V end was cut by 0 bases, the J end by 4 bases, with 8 bases between. Germline loops: CDR1 MNHEY, CDR2 SVGAGI. The CDR3 DNA is TGTGCCAGCAGTTACTCGCCTGGGTCAGATACGCAGTATTTT. Translation: CASSYSPGSDTQYF.

There are a few counts of this clonotype. The V call is TRBV5-1, the J call TRBJ2-1; TRBD2 aligns across 10 bases. CDR1 and CDR2 from the germline V gene are SGHRS and YFSETQ. The CDR3 has 19 amino acids. V lost 0 bases to trimming and J lost 0 bases; unmatched junction nucleotides: 9. In DNA, the CDR3 is TGCGCCAGCAGCTTGGCCGGTAGCGGGGGGCCATTCTCCTACAATGAGCAGTTCTTC. The encoded protein is CASSLAGSGGPFSYNEQFF. Drawing the rest from reference TRBV5-1 and TRBJ2-1, the complete variable domain is KAGVTQTPRYLIKTRGQQVTLSCSPISGHRSVSWYQQTPGQGLQFLFEYFSETQRNKGNFPGRFSGRQFSNSRSEMNVSTLELGDSALYLCASSLAGSGGPFSYNEQFFGPGTRLTVL.

There are many counts of this clonotype. This rearrangement joins TRBV5-1 to TRBJ1-1; possible D gene TRBD1, 5 bases. Trimming shortened V by 1 base and J by 3 bases, and 7 bases separated the two germline ends. The CDR3 totals 13 residues. In germline, CDR1 is SGHRS, CDR2 YFSETQ. The CDR3, as DNA: TGCGCCAGCAGCTTGAAACAGGACACTGAAGCTTTCTTT. Amino acids: CASSLKQDTEAFF.

This clonotype was seen a few times. This chain joins TRBV9 and TRBJ1-1; D gene ambiguous. CDR1 SGDLS and CDR2 YYNGEE come from the germline V gene. The CDR3 has 15 residues. Trimming took off 0 bases at V and 3 bases at J, with 12 bases between the two ends. In DNA form, the CDR3 reads TGTGCCAGCAGCGTAGGATCATCCGGAGACACTGAAGCTTTCTTT. Its translation: CASSVGSSGDTEAFF. Full variable domain (outside the CDR3, taken from reference TRBV9 and TRBJ1-1): DSGVTQTPKHLITATGQRVTLRCSPRSGDLSVYWYQQSLDQGLQFLIQYYNGEERAKGNILERFSAQQFPDLHSELNLSSLELGDSALYFCASSVGSSGDTEAFFGQGTRLTVV.

V gene TRBV7-8 combines with J gene TRBJ2-5; TRBD1 agrees at 8 bases. The germline gives CDR1 SGHVS, CDR2 FQNEAQ. This CDR3 is 14 amino acids long. After removal of 4 bases from V and 5 bases from J, the junction contained 6 bases not matched to a gene. CDR3 protein: CASSSGQVVETQYF. The CDR3 coding sequence is TGTGCCAGCAGCTCGGGACAGGTCGTCGAGACCCAGTACTTC.

The chain uses TRBV5-1 and TRBJ2-3; 14 nucleotides line up with TRBD2. CDR3 length equals 16 residues. V lost 3 bases to trimming and J lost 2 bases; unmatched junction nucleotides: 2. Germline lookup yields CDR1 SGHRS and CDR2 YFSETQ. This CDR3 is CASSSGLAGATDTQYF. The DNA of the CDR3 is TGCGCCAGCAGCTCGGGACTAGCGGGGGCCACAGATACGCAGTATTTT.

This clonotype was seen only a few times. V gene TRBV6-2 or TRBV6-3 combines with J gene TRBJ2-7; the D call may be TRBD1 or TRBD2 (5 bases each). The germline V gene encodes CDR1 MNHEY and CDR2 SVGEGT. The CDR3 sequence is 14 residues long. V lost 2 bases and J lost 3, with 11 bases in between. CDR3 sequence: CASSYRGDLYEQYF. The CDR3 coding sequence is TGTGCCAGCAGTTACAGAGGGGATCTCTACGAGCAGTACTTC.

CDR3 nucleotide sequence: TGTGCCAGCAGCTTAGGTTTGAACTCCTACAATGAGCAGTTCTTC. It is translated as CASSLGLNSYNEQFF. The V call is TRBV7-2, the J call TRBJ2-1; unclear D gene. Germline V CDR1 and CDR2: SGHTA, FQGNSA. Trimming pared 1 base from V and 0 bases from J, leaving 7 bases between. This CDR3 is built from 15 residues.